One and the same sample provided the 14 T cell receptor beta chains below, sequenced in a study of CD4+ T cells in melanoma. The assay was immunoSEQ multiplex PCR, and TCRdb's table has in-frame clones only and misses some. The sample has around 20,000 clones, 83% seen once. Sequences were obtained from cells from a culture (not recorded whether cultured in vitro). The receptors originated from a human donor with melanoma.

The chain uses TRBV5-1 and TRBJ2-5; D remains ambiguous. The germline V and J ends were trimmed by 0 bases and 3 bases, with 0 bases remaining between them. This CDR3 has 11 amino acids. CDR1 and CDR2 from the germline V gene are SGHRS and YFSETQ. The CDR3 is CASSLEETQYF. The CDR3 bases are TGCGCCAGCAGCTTGGAAGAGACCCAGTACTTC. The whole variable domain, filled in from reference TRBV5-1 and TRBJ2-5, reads KAGVTQTPRYLIKTRGQQVTLSCSPISGHRSVSWYQQTPGQGLQFLFEYFSETQRNKGNFPGRFSGRQFSNSRSEMNVSTLELGDSALYLCASSLEETQYFGPGTRLLVL.

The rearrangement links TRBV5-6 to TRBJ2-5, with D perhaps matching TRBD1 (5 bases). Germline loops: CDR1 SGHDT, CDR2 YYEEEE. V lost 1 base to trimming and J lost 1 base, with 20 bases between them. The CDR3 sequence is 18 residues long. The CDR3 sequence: CASSLFQGIVLVQETQYF. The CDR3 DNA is TGTGCCAGCAGCTTGTTCCAGGGTATCGTCCTCGTCCAAGAGACCCAGTACTTC.

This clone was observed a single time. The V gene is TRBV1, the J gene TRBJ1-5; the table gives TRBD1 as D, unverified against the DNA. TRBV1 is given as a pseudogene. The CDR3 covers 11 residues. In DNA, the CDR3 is TGCACCAGCGGTCAGGGGAGCTACCAGCATTTT. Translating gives CTSGQGSYQHF.

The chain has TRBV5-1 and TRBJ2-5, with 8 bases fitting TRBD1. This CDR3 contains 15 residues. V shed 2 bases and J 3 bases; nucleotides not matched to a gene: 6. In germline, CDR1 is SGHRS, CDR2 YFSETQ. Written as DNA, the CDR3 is TGCGCCAGCAGCTTAAGGACAGGGCCAGAAGAGACCCAGTACTTC. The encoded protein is CASSLRTGPEETQYF.

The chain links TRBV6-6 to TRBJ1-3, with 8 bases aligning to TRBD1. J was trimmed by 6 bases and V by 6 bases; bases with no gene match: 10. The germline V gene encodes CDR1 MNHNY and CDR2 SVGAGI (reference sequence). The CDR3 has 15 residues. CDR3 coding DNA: TGTGCCAGCAGGCGCATCACAGGGGGGCAAAACACCATATATTTT. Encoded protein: CASRRITGGQNTIYF.

The CDR3 DNA reads TGTGCCAGCAGCGTAGGGGCGGAGTCGAACTATGGCTACACCTTC. Its protein product is CASSVGAESNYGYTF. J is TRBJ1-2 and V is TRBV9; unclear D gene. Between the trimmed V and J ends, which lost 0 bases and 2 bases, there was a span of 11 bases. The CDR3 has 15 residues. Germline V gives CDR1 SGDLS, CDR2 YYNGEE.

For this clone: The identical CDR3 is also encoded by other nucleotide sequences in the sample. The CDR3: CASSLAGVGETQYF. The CDR3 coding sequence is TGTGCCAGCAGCCTGGCGGGGGTTGGAGAGACCCAGTACTTC. The rearrangement links TRBV5-4 to TRBJ2-5, with 7 nucleotides matching TRBD2. Looked up from germline, CDR1 is SGHNT and CDR2 is YYREEE (reference sequence). The CDR3 totals 14 residues. The ends lost 4 bases at V and 4 bases at J; junction bases unmatched: 7.

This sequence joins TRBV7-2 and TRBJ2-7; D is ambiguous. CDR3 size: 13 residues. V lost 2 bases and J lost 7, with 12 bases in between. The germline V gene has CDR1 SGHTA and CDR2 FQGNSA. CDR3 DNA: TGTGCCAGCAGCTTAACCCAGCTCTCTGAGCAGTACTTC. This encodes CASSLTQLSEQYF.

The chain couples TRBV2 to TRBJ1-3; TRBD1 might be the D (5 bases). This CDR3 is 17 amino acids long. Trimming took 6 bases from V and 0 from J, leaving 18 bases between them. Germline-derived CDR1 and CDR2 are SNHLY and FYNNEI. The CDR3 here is CASRAWSGQLSGNTIYF. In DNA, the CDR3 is TGTGCCAGCAGGGCATGGAGCGGACAACTCTCTGGAAACACCATATATTTT.

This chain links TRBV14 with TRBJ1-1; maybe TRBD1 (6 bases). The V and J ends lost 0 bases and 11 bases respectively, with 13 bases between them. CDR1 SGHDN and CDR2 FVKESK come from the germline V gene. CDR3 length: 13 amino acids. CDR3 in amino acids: CASSQDQGRRAFF. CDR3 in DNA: TGTGCCAGCAGCCAAGACCAGGGGCGTCGGGCTTTCTTT.

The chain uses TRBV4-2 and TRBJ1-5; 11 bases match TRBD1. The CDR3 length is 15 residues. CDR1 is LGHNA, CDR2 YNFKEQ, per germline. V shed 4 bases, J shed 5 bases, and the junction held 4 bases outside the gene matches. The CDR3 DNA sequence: TGTGCCAGCAGCCGGGACAGGGGGTCGGATCAGCCCCAGCATTTT. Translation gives CASSRDRGSDQPQHF.

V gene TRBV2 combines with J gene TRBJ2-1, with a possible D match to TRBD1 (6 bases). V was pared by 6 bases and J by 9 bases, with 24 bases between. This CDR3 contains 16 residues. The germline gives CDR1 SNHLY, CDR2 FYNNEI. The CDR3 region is CASRPLGGFLVSEQFF. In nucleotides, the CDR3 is TGTGCCAGCAGACCCCTTGGGGGCTTCCTGGTGAGTGAGCAGTTCTTC.

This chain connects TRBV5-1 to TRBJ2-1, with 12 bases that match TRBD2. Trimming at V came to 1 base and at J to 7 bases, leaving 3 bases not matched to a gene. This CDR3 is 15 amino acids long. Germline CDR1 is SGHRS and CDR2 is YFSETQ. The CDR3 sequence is CASSLLAGGLNEQFF. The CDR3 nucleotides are TGCGCCAGCAGCTTGCTAGCGGGGGGGCTAAATGAGCAGTTCTTC.

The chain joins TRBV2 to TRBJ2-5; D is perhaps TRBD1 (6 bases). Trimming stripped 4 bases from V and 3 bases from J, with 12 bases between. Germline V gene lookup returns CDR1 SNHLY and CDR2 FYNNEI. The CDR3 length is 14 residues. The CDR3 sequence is CASSAQGEEETQYF. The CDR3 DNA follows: TGTGCCAGCAGTGCACAGGGAGAAGAAGAGACCCAGTACTTC.